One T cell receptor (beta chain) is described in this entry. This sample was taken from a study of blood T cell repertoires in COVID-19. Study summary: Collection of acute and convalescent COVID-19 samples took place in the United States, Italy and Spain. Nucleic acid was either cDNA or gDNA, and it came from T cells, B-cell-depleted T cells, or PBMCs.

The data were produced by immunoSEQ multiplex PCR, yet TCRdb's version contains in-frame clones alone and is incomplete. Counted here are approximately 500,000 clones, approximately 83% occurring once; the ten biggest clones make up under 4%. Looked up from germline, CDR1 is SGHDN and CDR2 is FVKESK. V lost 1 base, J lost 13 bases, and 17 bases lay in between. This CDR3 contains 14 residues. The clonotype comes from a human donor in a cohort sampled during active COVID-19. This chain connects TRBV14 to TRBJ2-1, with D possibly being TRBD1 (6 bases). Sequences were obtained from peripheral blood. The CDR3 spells CASSQVSGQSSQFF. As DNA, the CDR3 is TGTGCCAGCAGCCAAGTCTCCGGACAGTCCAGTCAGTTCTTC.